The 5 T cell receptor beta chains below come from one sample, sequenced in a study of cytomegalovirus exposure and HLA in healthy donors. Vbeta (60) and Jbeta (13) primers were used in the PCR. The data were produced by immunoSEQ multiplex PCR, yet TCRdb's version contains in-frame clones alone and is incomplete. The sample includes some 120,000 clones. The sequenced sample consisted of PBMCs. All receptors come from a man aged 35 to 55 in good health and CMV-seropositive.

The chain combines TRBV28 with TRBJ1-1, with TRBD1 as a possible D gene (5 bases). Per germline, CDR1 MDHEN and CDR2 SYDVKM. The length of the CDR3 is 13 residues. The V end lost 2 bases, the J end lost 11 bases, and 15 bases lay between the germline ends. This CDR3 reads CASSLTVGPWAFF. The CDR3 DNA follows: TGTGCCAGCAGTTTAACGGTGGGGCCCTGGGCTTTCTTT.

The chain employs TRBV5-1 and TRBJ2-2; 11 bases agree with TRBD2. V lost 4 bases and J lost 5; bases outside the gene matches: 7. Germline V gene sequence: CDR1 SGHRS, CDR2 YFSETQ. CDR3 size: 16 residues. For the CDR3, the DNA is TGCGCCAGCAGCGCCCATAGCGGGAGGGAAACCGGGGAGCTGTTTTTT. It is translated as CASSAHSGRETGELFF.

CDR3 sequence: CASSIGTGGPYNEQFF. CDR3 nucleotide sequence: TGTGCCAGTAGTATAGGTACGGGAGGGCCCTACAATGAGCAGTTCTTC. The V call is TRBV19, the J call TRBJ2-1; TRBD2 agrees at 8 bases. V was clipped by 1 base and J by 2 bases; unmatched bases: 4. Per germline, CDR1 LNHDA and CDR2 SQIVND (reference sequence). The CDR3 spans 16 residues. Combining the CDR3 with reference TRBV19 and TRBJ2-1 gives the whole variable domain DGGITQSPKYLFRKEGQNVTLSCEQNLNHDAMYWYRQDPGQGLRLIYYSQIVNDFQKGDIAEGYSVSREKKESFPLTVTSAQKNPTAFYLCASSIGTGGPYNEQFFGPGTRLTVL.

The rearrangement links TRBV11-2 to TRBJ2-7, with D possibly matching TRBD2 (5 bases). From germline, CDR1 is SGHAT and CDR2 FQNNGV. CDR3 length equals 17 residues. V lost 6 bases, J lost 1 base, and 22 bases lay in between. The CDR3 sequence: CASRPNWGVEGSYEQYF. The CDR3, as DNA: TGTGCCAGCAGGCCTAATTGGGGAGTCGAAGGATCCTACGAGCAGTACTTC. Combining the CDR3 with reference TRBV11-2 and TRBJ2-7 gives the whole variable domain EAGVAQSPRYKIIEKRQSVAFWCNPISGHATLYWYQQILGQGPKLLIQFQNNGVVDDSQLPKDRFSAERLKGVDSTLKIQPAKLEDSAVYLCASRPNWGVEGSYEQYFGPGTRLTVT.

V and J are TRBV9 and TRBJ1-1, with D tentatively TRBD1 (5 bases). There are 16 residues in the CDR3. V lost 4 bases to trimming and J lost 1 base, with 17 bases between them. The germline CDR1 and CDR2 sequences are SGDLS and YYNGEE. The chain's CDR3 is CASSPKGIQSNTEAFF. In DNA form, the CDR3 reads TGTGCCAGCAGCCCGAAGGGGATACAATCGAACACTGAAGCTTTCTTT.